The rows below give T cell receptor beta chains drawn from one sample of a study of blood T cell repertoires in COVID-19. Libraries were prepared by immunoSEQ multiplex PCR; TCRdb keeps only in-frame clonotypes and omits some of them. The sample holds about 130,000 clones, around four fifths seen once. Sequencing was done on a sample of peripheral blood. These receptors were obtained from a man between 60 and 75 years old who had recovered from COVID-19. The CDR3 runs from the conserved cysteine through the conserved F or W. Each record gives: V gene, CDR3 protein.

>TRBV3-1/TRBV3-2
CASSQRWGANTEAFF
>TRBV4-3
CASSQNTGGATGELFF
>TRBV28
CASSLFPRQRQNTEAFF
>TRBV25-1
CASSALSSRQGETQYF
>TRBV6-2/TRBV6-3
CASSRGTAQETQYF
>TRBV5-6
CASSSGTVYSNQPQHF
>TRBV19
CASGLGNQPQHF
>TRBV6-1
CASSETGGIEKLFF
>TRBV6-2/TRBV6-3
CASSYHGLAGGLGEFF
>TRBV7-2
CASSLGPDGEQYF
>TRBV29-1
CSGQGAGTEAFF
>TRBV5-8
CASSLVSYGYTF
>TRBV21-1
CASSEAANTGELFF
>TRBV5-6
CASSSRSARTAITDTQYF
>TRBV27
CASMGARGGAPPNEQFF
>TRBV7-2
CASSLGGTGDTQYF
>TRBV7-9
CASSQGRTSYEQYF
>TRBV14
CASSQDRLAGEGEQFF
>TRBV7-6
CASSPTSGGGTETQYF
>TRBV4-2
CASSPGLAGGPGTDTQYF
>TRBV4-2
CASSQDLAGGPRDEQYF
>TRBV7-2
CASSPLAGLYNEQFF